What follows is one T cell receptor (beta chain) and its context. What it recognizes is unknown. The data were obtained in a study of CD4 T cells in relation to SARS-CoV-2 and coronaviruses. Study as a whole: No peptide or an HIV-1 Nef peptide pool served as negative control.

Before the COVID-19 pandemic, during about 2011-2019, CD4+ T cells were taken from unexposed donors. Isolation of CD4+ T cells took place after about eleven days in culture. Libraries were prepared by immunoSEQ multiplex PCR; TCRdb keeps only in-frame clonotypes and omits some of them. The sample holds some 16,000 clones, 76% seen once. Notes on the study in general: Monoreactive clones expanded significantly more to SARS-CoV-2 than crossreactive clones did.

This CDR3 spans 15 amino acids. V dropped 4 bases and J dropped 5; count of bases not matched to a gene: 6. The germline gives CDR1 SGHRS, CDR2 YFSETQ. The chain employs TRBV5-1 and TRBJ2-3; 11 bases line up with TRBD1. The clonotype was recovered from a human donor in good health. The sample comprised CD4+ T cells from PBMCs, cultured in vitro. The CDR3 DNA follows: TGCGCCAGCAGCCTTCCCGGGACAGGGGGAGATACGCAGTATTTT. This codes for CASSLPGTGGDTQYF.